These 8 T cell receptor beta chains originate from one sample sequenced in a study of blood T cell repertoires in COVID-19. Sequencing used immunoSEQ multiplex PCR; TCRdb keeps in-frame clones, though not all of them. The data hold about 48,000 clones, with around 86% observed a single time. The sequencing input was peripheral blood. Source of these receptors: a woman aged 80 or older with COVID-19, enrolled during active disease.

The rearrangement links TRBV10-3 to TRBJ1-2; D is undetermined. Deletions cut 2 bases from V and 7 bases from J, with 17 bases between. The CDR3 is 15 residues long. The germline V gene encodes CDR1 ENHRY and CDR2 SYGVKD. CDR3 residues: CAISEPGFYHGGYTF. The CDR3 nucleotides are TGTGCCATCAGTGAGCCCGGGTTTTATCATGGTGGCTACACCTTC.

The V and J genes are TRBV5-6 and TRBJ1-6; D not resolved. Between the trimmed V and J ends, which lost 3 bases and 8 bases, there was a span of 24 bases. CDR1 and CDR2 (germline): SGHDT, YYEEEE. This CDR3 comprises 18 residues. The CDR3 protein is CASSSRSYWFPPDSPLHF. Written as DNA, the CDR3 is TGTGCCAGCAGCTCCAGGTCCTACTGGTTTCCACCCGATTCACCCCTCCACTTT. Supplemented by reference TRBV5-6 and TRBJ1-6, the full variable domain reads DAGVTQSPTHLIKTRGQQVTLRCSPKSGHDTVSWYQQALGQGPQFIFQYYEEEERQRGNFPDRFSGHQFPNYSSELNVNALLLGDSALYLCASSSRSYWFPPDSPLHFGNGTRLTVT.

The chain is built from TRBV10-3 and TRBJ1-1, with D uncertain. Germline assignment: CDR1 ENHRY and CDR2 SYGVKD. The CDR3 spans 13 residues. Trimming shortened V by 8 bases and J by 0 bases, and 10 bases separated the two germline ends. For the CDR3, the DNA is TGTGCCATCGGTGGCGGCATGAACACTGAAGCTTTCTTT. It translates to CAIGGGMNTEAFF.

This clone appeared once. This rearrangement joins TRBV5-8 to TRBJ1-1, with D possibly TRBD1 on 6 matching bases. Per germline, CDR1 SGHTS and CDR2 YDEGEE. The CDR3 covers 14 residues. The ends were cut back, 0 bases at V and 5 bases at J, with 11 bases in the middle. This chain's CDR3 is CASSLGQGRTEAFF. The CDR3 nucleotides read TGTGCCAGCAGCTTGGGGCAGGGGCGGACTGAAGCTTTCTTT.

This clone was counted a few times. The rearrangement uses TRBV5-4 and TRBJ2-1; no definite D call. The length of the CDR3 is 17 residues. Trimming cost V 2 bases and J 0 bases, with 15 bases left between them. The germline V gene has CDR1 SGHNT and CDR2 YYREEE (reference sequence). This chain's CDR3 is CASSFPVAGSSYNEQFF. The CDR3, as DNA: TGTGCCAGCAGCTTCCCCGTCGCAGGAAGCTCCTACAATGAGCAGTTCTTC.

The chain links TRBV11-3 to TRBJ1-1; D is perhaps TRBD1 (5 bases). Germline-derived CDR1 and CDR2 are SGHNT and YENEEA. Trimming took 3 bases from V and 2 from J, leaving 7 bases between them. This CDR3 comprises 13 residues. As DNA, the CDR3 is TGTGCCAGCAGCTTCGGACAAAACACTGAAGCTTTCTTT. Translating it yields CASSFGQNTEAFF.

The chain recombines TRBV18 with TRBJ2-7, with 8 bases matching TRBD1. The V and J ends lost 3 bases and 5 bases, in that order; junction bases with no gene match: 9. Per the germline V gene, CDR1 is KGHSH and CDR2 is LQKENI. The CDR3 spans 15 residues. Written as DNA, the CDR3 is TGTGCCAGCTCACCCGGACAGGGTGGAAGGAACGAGCAGTACTTC. This codes for CASSPGQGGRNEQYF.

This chain uses TRBV19 with TRBJ1-5; tentatively, D is TRBD1 (5 bases). V was trimmed by 7 bases and J by 8 bases, leaving 18 bases between them. The CDR3 totals 14 residues. CDR1 is LNHDA and CDR2 is SQIVND in the germline V gene (reference sequence). CDR3 sequence reads: CASNPTQGREPQHF. CDR3 DNA: TGTGCCAGTAACCCCACCCAGGGAAGAGAGCCCCAGCATTTT.